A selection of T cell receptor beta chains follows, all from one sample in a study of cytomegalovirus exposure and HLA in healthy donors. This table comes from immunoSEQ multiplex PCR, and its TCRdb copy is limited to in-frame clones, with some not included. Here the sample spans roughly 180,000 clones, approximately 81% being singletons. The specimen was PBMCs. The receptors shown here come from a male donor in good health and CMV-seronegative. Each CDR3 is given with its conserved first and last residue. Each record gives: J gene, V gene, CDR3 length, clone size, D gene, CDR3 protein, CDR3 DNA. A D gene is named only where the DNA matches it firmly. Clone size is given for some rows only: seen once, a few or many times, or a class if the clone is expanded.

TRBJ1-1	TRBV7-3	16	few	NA	CASSLTYWPGNTEAFF	TGTGCCAGCAGCTTAACTTACTGGCCGGGGAACACTGAAGCTTTCTTT
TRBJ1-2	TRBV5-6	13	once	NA	CASSLRDPYGYTF	TGTGCCAGCAGCTTGCGAGATCCTTATGGCTACACCTTC
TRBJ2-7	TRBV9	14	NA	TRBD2	CASSGSGGPYEQYF	TGTGCCAGCAGCGGTAGCGGGGGGCCCTACGAGCAGTACTTC
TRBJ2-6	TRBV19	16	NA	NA	CASSQVIKSGANVLTF	TGTGCCAGTAGCCAGGTTATTAAGTCTGGGGCCAACGTCCTGACTTTC
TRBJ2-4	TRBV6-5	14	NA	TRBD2	CASSYQREKNIQYF	TGTGCCAGCAGTTACCAGCGGGAGAAAAACATTCAGTACTTC
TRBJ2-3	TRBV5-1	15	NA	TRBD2	CASSLSGSGTDTQYF	TGCGCCAGCAGCTTAAGCGGGAGTGGCACAGATACGCAGTATTTT
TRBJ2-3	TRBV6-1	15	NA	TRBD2	CASIQGRGGTDTQYF	TGTGCCAGCATCCAGGGACGGGGGGGGACAGATACGCAGTATTTT
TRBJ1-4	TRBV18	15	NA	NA	CASSPSKVPNEKLFF	TGTGCCAGCTCACCTTCTAAAGTACCTAATGAAAAACTGTTTTTT
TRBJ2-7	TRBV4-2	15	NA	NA	CASSQAGASSYEQYF	TGTGCCAGCAGCCAAGCAGGGGCTAGCTCCTACGAGCAGTACTTC
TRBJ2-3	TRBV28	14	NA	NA	CASTRAGSTDTQYF	TGTGCCAGCACCAGAGCGGGCAGCACAGATACGCAGTATTTT